The T cell receptor (beta chain) described here comes from a study of blood T cell repertoires in COVID-19. Background on the study: Researchers got acute and convalescent COVID-19 samples from the United States, Italy and Spain. PBMCs, B-cell-depleted T cells, or T cells were the source of the cDNA or gDNA that made up the material.

The germline V gene has CDR1 SGHDT and CDR2 YYEEEE. This CDR3 is built from 14 residues. V was pared by 6 bases and J by 4 bases, with 9 bases of the junction left unmatched. As handled by the study authors: Amplification from reference gene primers served as the basis for estimated nucleated cell counts. Measured with immunoSEQ multiplex PCR; TCRdb has only the in-frame clones, and not every one. The V and J calls and the clone size are those of that table, but D and trimming were determined from the DNA. Among approximately 180,000 clones listed, 85% were seen once. Sequencing was done on a sample of peripheral blood. V usage is TRBV5-6 and J usage is TRBJ1-1; 7 nucleotides line up with TRBD1. This receptor was obtained from a person between 65 and 79 years old with COVID-19, enrolled during active disease. CDR3 loop: CASITRGRSTEAFF. The CDR3 nucleotides read TGTGCCAGCATCACAAGGGGGCGCAGCACTGAAGCTTTCTTT.